This T cell receptor (beta chain) derives from a study of shared clonotypes between healthy human individuals. Whole-study context: There were three CD4 naive, three CD4 memory, two CD8 naive and one CD8 memory plates per donor.

Whole-study results and caveats: Clonotype sharing levels among donors were expected to vary with sequencing depth.

CD45RO-negative CD8 cells positively selected for CCR7 made up the naive population, which excluded terminally differentiated effector memory CD45RA+ cells. The V end lost 6 bases, the J end lost 3 bases, and 14 bases lay between the germline ends. This CDR3 has 14 amino acids. CDR1 is KGHSH, CDR2 LQKENI, per germline. Assay execution took place at the deep level. Assay: immunoSEQ multiplex PCR; the TCRdb copy retains only in-frame clones and omits some. The data contain a few hundred thousand clones, roughly 96% of them singletons. A remark on this clone: Its cognate antigen is unknown.

The clonotype originates from a woman aged 25 to 39 in good health. Sequencing was done on a sample of naive CD8+ T cells sorted from blood. The J gene is TRBJ1-1, the V gene TRBV18; the D is unclear. In DNA form, the CDR3 reads TGTGCCAGCTCTCGGGCCCTCCGGGACACTGAAGCTTTCTTT. Its protein product is CASSRALRDTEAFF.